This TCR beta chain originates from a study of blood T cell repertoires in COVID-19. About the research overall: Italy, Spain and the United States were the sources of the convalescent and acute COVID-19 samples. PBMCs, B-cell-depleted T cells, or T cells provided the cDNA or gDNA that made up the material.

CDR3 size: 13 residues. V was cut by 10 bases and J by 6 bases, with 18 bases left in between. CDR1 MDHEN and CDR2 SYDVKM come from the germline V gene. As originally analysed: Reference gene primer amplification yielded estimated nucleated cell counts. TCRdb's table, derived via immunoSEQ multiplex PCR, lists solely in-frame clones and lacks some. The V and J calls and clone size were taken over from that table, and D and trimming were inferred from the DNA. This sample has just over 80,000 clones, with 81% found just once. The clonotype originates from an elderly man with acute or convalescent COVID-19. The chain is built from TRBV28 and TRBJ1-2; D gene uncertain. The sequenced sample consisted of peripheral blood. CDR3 DNA: TGTGCCATCGCGGATGGTAGACTAAATGGCTACACCTTC. It translates to CAIADGRLNGYTF.